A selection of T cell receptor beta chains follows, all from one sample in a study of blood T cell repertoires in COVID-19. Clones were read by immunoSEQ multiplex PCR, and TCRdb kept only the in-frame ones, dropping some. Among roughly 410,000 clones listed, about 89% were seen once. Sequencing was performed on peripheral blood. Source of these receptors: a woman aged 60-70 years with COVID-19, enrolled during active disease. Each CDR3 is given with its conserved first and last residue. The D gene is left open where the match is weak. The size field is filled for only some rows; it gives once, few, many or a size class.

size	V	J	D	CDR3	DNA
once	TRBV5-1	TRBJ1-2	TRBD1	CASSFAAAGGFNYGYTF	TGCGCCAGCAGCTTCGCCGCAGCAGGGGGATTTAACTATGGCTACACCTTC
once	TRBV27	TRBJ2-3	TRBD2	CASSSFLAGGESDTQYF	TGTGCCAGCAGTTCCTTCCTCGCGGGGGGAGAATCAGATACGCAGTATTTT
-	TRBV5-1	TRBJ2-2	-	CASTHPAGELFF	TGCGCCAGCACCCACCCGGCCGGGGAGCTGTTTTTT
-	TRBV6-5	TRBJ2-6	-	CASRLGVGANVLTF	TGTGCCAGCCGACTAGGGGTCGGGGCCAACGTCCTGACTTTC
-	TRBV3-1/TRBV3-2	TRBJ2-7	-	CASSQGRSSYEQYF	TGTGCCAGCAGCCAAGGACGGAGCTCCTACGAGCAGTACTTC
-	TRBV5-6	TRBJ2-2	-	CASSLDRVNTGELFF	TGTGCCAGCAGCTTGGACAGGGTGAACACCGGGGAGCTGTTTTTT
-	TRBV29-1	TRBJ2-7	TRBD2	CSVLGRGASSYEQYF	TGCAGCGTCCTAGGGCGGGGGGCCAGCTCCTACGAGCAGTACTTC
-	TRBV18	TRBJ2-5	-	CASSPLPSGETQYF	TGTGCCAGCTCACCCTTACCAAGCGGTGAGACCCAGTACTTC
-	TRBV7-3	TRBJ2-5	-	CASSLGGKETQYF	TGTGCCAGCAGCTTAGGAGGGAAGGAGACCCAGTACTTC
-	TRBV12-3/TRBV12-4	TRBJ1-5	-	CASSTGQNQPQHF	TGTGCCAGCAGTACTGGACAAAATCAGCCCCAGCATTTT
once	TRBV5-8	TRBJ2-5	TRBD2	CASSHGTSQRLLETQYF	TGTGCCAGCAGCCATGGGACTAGCCAAAGGTTGTTAGAGACCCAGTACTTC
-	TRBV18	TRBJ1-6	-	CASSPRPIRDNYNSPLHF	TGTGCCAGCTCACCGCGACCGATCCGGGACAACTATAATTCACCCCTCCACTTT
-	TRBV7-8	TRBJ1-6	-	CASSYWTRGSPLHF	TGTGCCAGCAGCTATTGGACGAGAGGGTCACCCCTCCACTTT
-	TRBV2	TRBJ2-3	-	CASSSTARDTQYF	TGTGCCAGCAGTTCGACAGCCCGAGATACGCAGTATTTT
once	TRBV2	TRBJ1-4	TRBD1	CASSEGTGVGEKLFF	TGTGCCAGCAGTGAAGGTACAGGGGTAGGGGAAAAACTGTTTTTT
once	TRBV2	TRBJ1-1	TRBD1	CASSRTGLTEAFF	TGTGCCAGCAGCCGGACAGGGCTGACTGAAGCTTTCTTT
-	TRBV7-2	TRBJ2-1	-	CASSLREYNEQFF	TGTGCCAGCAGCTTAAGGGAGTACAATGAGCAGTTCTTC
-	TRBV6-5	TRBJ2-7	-	CASSLGAPREQYF	TGTGCCAGCAGCCTGGGCGCCCCTCGCGAGCAGTACTTC
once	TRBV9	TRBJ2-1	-	CASSSPEAGSYNEQFF	TGTGCCAGCAGCTCCCCGGAAGCCGGGTCCTACAATGAGCAGTTCTTC
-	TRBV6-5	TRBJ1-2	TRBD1	CASSRDRVGGYTF	TGTGCCAGCAGCCGGGACAGAGTCGGTGGCTACACCTTC
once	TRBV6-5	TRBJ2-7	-	CASSFQALGEQYF	TGTGCCAGCAGCTTTCAGGCTTTAGGTGAGCAGTACTTC
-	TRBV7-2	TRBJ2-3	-	CASSPRTTSSTDTQYF	TGTGCCAGCAGCCCTAGGACTACTTCTAGCACAGATACGCAGTATTTT
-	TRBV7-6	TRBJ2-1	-	CASSHSRGRTYNEQFF	TGTGCCAGCAGCCACAGTCGGGGGAGGACCTACAATGAGCAGTTCTTC
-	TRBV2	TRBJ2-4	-	CASSVQGIAKNIQYF	TGTGCCAGCAGTGTACAGGGAATAGCCAAAAACATTCAGTACTTC
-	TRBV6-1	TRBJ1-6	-	CASSEAETTGPLHF	TGTGCCAGCAGTGAAGCCGAGACAACAGGGCCCCTCCACTTT
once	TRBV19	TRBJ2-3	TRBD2	CASSPGLAGVTDTQYF	TGTGCCAGTAGTCCCGGACTAGCGGGTGTGACAGATACGCAGTATTTT
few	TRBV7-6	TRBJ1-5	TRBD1	CASSFGTGPQGPQHF	TGTGCCAGCAGCTTCGGGACAGGCCCCCAAGGGCCCCAGCATTTT
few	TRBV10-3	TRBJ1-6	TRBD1	CAISEGQGGNSPLHF	TGTGCCATCAGTGAAGGCCAGGGGGGTAATTCACCCCTCCACTTT
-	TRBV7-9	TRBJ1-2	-	CASSDGQGSYGYTF	TGTGCCAGCAGCGACGGGCAGGGGAGCTATGGCTACACCTTC
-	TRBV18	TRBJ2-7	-	CASSPLTGGDYEQYF	TGTGCCAGCTCACCACTAACAGGGGGGGATTACGAGCAGTACTTC
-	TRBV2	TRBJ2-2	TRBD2	CASSEGAGGPSGELFF	TGTGCCAGCAGTGAAGGTGCGGGGGGGCCCAGCGGGGAGCTGTTTTTT
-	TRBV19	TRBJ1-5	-	CASSGRGGRGTQFNQPQHF	TGTGCCAGTAGTGGTCGTGGGGGCAGGGGTACCCAGTTTAATCAGCCCCAGCATTTT
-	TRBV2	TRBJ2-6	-	CASTAPLGWGGANVLTF	TGTGCCAGCACCGCGCCCCTAGGTTGGGGCGGGGCCAACGTCCTGACTTTC
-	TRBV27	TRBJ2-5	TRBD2	CASSPGTSGGQTQYF	TGTGCCAGCAGTCCAGGGACTAGCGGGGGCCAGACCCAGTACTTC
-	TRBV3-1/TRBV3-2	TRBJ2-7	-	CASSQGGEEYF	TGTGCCAGCAGCCAAGGTGGGGAGGAGTACTTC
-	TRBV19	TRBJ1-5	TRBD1	CASSSGQGGQPQHF	TGTGCCAGTAGTTCTGGACAGGGTGGGCAGCCCCAGCATTTT
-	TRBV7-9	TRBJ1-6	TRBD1	CASSPGDSLYNSPLHF	TGTGCCAGCAGCCCGGGGGACAGTTTATATAATTCACCCCTCCACTTT
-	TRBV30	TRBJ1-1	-	CAWARGRVNTEAFF	TGTGCCTGGGCCAGGGGCAGGGTGAACACTGAAGCTTTCTTT
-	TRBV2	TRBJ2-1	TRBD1	CAGAGQGYNEQFF	TGTGCCGGAGCGGGACAGGGGTACAATGAGCAGTTCTTC
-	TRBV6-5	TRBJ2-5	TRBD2	CASRREGLRGETQYF	TGTGCCAGCAGGCGGGAGGGCCTCCGGGGGGAGACCCAGTACTTC
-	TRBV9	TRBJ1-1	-	CASSVEGGGEAFF	TGTGCCAGCAGCGTAGAGGGAGGGGGAGAAGCTTTCTTT
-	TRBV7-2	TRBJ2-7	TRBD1	CASSRDRVEHEQYF	TGTGCCAGCAGCCGGGACAGGGTCGAACACGAGCAGTACTTC
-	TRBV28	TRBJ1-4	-	CASRSQGATNEKLFF	TGTGCCAGCAGATCTCAGGGCGCAACTAATGAAAAACTGTTTTTT
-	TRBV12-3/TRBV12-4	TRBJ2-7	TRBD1	CASRLTGIYEQYF	TGTGCCAGCCGATTGACAGGGATTTACGAGCAGTACTTC
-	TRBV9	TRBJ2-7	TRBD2	CASSVGPWSGGGASSSEQYF	TGTGCCAGCAGCGTAGGACCCTGGAGCGGGGGGGGTGCTTCGTCGTCCGAGCAGTACTTC
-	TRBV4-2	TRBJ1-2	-	CASSQDFRQLNYGYTF	TGTGCCAGCAGCCAAGATTTCCGACAGCTTAACTATGGCTACACCTTC
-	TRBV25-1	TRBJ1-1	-	CASSGSRNTEAFF	TGTGCCAGCAGTGGATCCAGGAACACTGAAGCTTTCTTT
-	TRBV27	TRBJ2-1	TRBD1	CASSLSRQGKNEQFF	TGTGCCAGCAGTTTATCGAGACAGGGTAAAAATGAGCAGTTCTTC